Here is one T cell receptor (beta chain) with its context. Preparation of the TCRbeta library used unique molecular identifiers. TCRdb recomputed calls from the PCR reads with MiXCR, one row per CDR3 protein. The table lists a few hundred thousand distinct CDR3 sequences, over 8% of them singletons. The sample is drawn from a study of T-cell reconstitution after alpha-beta-depleted transplantation in children. Germline-derived CDR1 and CDR2 are LGHNT and FRNRAP. V was pared by 4 bases and J by 6 bases, with 7 bases of the junction left unmatched. This CDR3 contains 14 residues. This specimen was PBMCs from the stem cell graft donor, taken from the stem cell graft. The source is a human donor who donated a stem cell graft to a child with SCID. The rearrangement joins TRBV12-5 to TRBJ2-7, with 9 bases aligning to TRBD2. CDR3 bases: TGTGCTAGTGGTTCCAGCGGGGGGCCACGCGAGCAGTACTTC. Its protein is CASGSSGGPREQYF.